One sample yielded the 3 T cell receptor beta chains listed below, sequenced in a study of shared clonotypes between healthy human individuals. Here immunoSEQ multiplex PCR was the method, and the copy in TCRdb shows in-frame clones only, minus some. In the table there are about 2.4 million clones, more than 85% of which are singletons. The sequencing sample was made of naive CD4+ T cells from PBMCs. Sample subset: CD45RA+ positively selected. The source is a man younger than 30 in good health. Some clones in this sample may be carry-over from other donors' samples.

The DNA for the CDR3 is TGTGCCAGCAGCCCTTATTCCTACAATGAGCAGTTCTTC. The encoded protein is CASSPYSYNEQFF. V gene TRBV4-2 combines with J gene TRBJ2-1; D is undetermined. V shed 4 bases and J shed 1 base, with 5 bases lying between them. Germline CDR1 LGHNA, CDR2 YNFKEQ. This CDR3 has 13 residues.

The V and J genes are TRBV6-5 and TRBJ2-1; TRBD1 matches at 8 bases. The CDR3 is 13 residues long. Germline V gene data show CDR1 as MNHEY and CDR2 as SVGAGI. The ends lost 4 bases at V and 12 bases at J; junction bases unmatched: 8. The CDR3 region is CASSLGVGTGQFF. As DNA, the CDR3 is TGTGCCAGCAGTTTGGGGGTTGGGACAGGGCAGTTCTTC.

The gene calls are TRBV27 and TRBJ1-2; possibly TRBD1 for D (6 bases). Germline CDR1 reads MNHEY; CDR2 reads SMNVEV (reference sequence). The CDR3 length is 14 residues. V lost 6 bases, J lost 4 bases, and 15 bases lay in between. The CDR3 bases are TGTGCCAGCAGGCTCCGGGGGGGCTTCTATGGCTACACCTTC. Encoded protein: CASRLRGGFYGYTF.